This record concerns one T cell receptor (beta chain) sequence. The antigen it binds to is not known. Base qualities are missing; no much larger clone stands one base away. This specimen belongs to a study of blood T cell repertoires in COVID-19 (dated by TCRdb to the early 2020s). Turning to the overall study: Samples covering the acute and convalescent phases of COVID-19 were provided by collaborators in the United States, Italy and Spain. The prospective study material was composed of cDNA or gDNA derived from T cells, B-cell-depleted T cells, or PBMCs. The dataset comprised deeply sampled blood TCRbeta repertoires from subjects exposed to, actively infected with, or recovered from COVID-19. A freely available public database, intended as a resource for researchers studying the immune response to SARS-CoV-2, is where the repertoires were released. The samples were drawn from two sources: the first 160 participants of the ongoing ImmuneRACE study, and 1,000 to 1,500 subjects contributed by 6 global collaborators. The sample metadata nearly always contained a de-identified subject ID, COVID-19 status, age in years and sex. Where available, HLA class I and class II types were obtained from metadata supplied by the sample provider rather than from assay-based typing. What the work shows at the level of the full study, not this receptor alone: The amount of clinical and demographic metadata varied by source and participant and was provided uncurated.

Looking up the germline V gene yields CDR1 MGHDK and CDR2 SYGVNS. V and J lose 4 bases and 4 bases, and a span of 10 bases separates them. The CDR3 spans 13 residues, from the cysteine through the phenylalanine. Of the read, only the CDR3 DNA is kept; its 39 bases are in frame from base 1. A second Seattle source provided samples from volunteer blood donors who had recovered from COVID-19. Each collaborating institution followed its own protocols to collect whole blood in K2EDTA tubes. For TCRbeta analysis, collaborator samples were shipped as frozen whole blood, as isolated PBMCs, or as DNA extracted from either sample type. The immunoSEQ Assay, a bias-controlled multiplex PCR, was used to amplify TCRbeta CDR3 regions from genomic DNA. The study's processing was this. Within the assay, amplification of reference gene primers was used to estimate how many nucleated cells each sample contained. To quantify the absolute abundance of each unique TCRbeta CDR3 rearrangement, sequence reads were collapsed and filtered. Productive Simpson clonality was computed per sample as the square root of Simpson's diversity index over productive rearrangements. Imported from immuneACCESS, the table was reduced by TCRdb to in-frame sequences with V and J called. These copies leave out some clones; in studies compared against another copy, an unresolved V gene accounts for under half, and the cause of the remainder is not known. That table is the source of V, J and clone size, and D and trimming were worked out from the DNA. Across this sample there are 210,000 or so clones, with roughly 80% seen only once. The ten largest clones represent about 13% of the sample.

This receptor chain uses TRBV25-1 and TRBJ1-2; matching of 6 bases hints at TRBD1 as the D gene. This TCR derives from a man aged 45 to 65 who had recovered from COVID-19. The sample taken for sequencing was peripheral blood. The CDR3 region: CASSVGRGYGYTF. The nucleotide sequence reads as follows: TGTGCCAGCAGTGTGGGCAGGGGCTATGGCTACACCTTC.